The 14 T cell receptor beta chains presented below share a single source sample, sequenced in a study of blood T cell repertoires in COVID-19. Sequenced by immunoSEQ multiplex PCR; TCRdb stores in-frame clones only, minus some. The table lists about 340,000 clones, 92% of them singletons. The sample consisted of PBMCs or T cells enriched from blood (not recorded which). Source of these receptors: a woman aged 25 to 39 who had recovered from COVID-19.

The chain combines TRBV6-5 with TRBJ1-1; possible D gene TRBD1, 5 bases. V lost 2 bases and J lost 6, with 13 bases in between. Germline-derived CDR1 and CDR2 are MNHEY and SVGAGI. This CDR3 contains 14 residues. The DNA of the CDR3 is TGTGCCAGCAGTTACCAATTAGGGGCTTCTGAAGCTTTCTTT. Amino acid sequence: CASSYQLGASEAFF.

V usage is TRBV20-1 and J usage is TRBJ1-5; D possibly corresponds to TRBD1 (5 bases). This CDR3 is 17 amino acids long. Trimming left V 3 bases short and J 2 bases short, with 20 bases between. Germline loops: CDR1 DFQATT, CDR2 SNEGSKA (reference sequence). The CDR3 DNA sequence: TGCAGTGCTAGTAGGGGCTCTCCTAGACATGGCAATCAGCCCCAGCATTTT. Translation gives CSASRGSPRHGNQPQHF.

Here the CDR3 reads CASSLLGGGFYEQYF. DNA of the CDR3: TGTGCCAGCAGCTTGTTGGGGGGGGGTTTCTACGAGCAGTACTTC. The chain joins TRBV7-6 to TRBJ2-7, with 7 bases aligning to TRBD2. The CDR3 loop spans 15 amino acids. V was pared by 3 bases and J by 3 bases, with 8 bases of the junction left unmatched. Looked up from germline, CDR1 is SGHVS and CDR2 is FNYEAQ.

This clone was seen a single time. The chain recombines TRBV13 with TRBJ2-1, with a possible D match to TRBD1 (5 bases). This CDR3 spans 14 amino acids. V lost 5 bases to trimming and J lost 3 bases, with 11 bases between them. CDR1 is PRHDT and CDR2 is FYEKMQ in the germline V gene (reference sequence). The CDR3 is CASSQWGGYNEQFF. The CDR3, as DNA: TGTGCCAGCAGCCAGTGGGGCGGCTACAATGAGCAGTTCTTC. The variable domain in full, with the rest retrieved from reference TRBV13 and TRBJ2-1, is AAGVIQSPRHLIKEKRETATLKCYPIPRHDTVYWYQQGPGQDPQFLISFYEKMQSDKGSIPDRFSAQQFSDYHSELNMSSLELGDSALYFCASSQWGGYNEQFFGPGTRLTVL.

This chain connects TRBV6-2 or TRBV6-3 to TRBJ1-5, with a possible D match to TRBD1 (6 bases). From germline, CDR1 is MNHEY and CDR2 SVGEGT. Between the trimmed V and J ends, which lost 6 bases and 1 base, there was a span of 13 bases. There are 15 residues in the CDR3. In nucleotides, the CDR3 is TGTGCCAGCAGGCCTAATGGGGGCAGCAATCAGCCCCAGCATTTT. Residues: CASRPNGGSNQPQHF.

The table lists this clone with a count of one. The gene calls are TRBV18 and TRBJ2-7; 10 bases match TRBD1. CDR3 length: 15 residues. V gave up 3 bases and J gave up 4 bases; unmatched junction bases: 6. Germline V gene lookup returns CDR1 KGHSH and CDR2 LQKENI. CDR3 sequence (DNA): TGTGCCAGCTCACCTCCGGGACAGGGGCAATACGAGCAGTACTTC. Its protein is CASSPPGQGQYEQYF.

The chain carries TRBV5-6 and TRBJ1-3; perhaps TRBD1 as D (5 bases). The germline V gene has CDR1 SGHDT and CDR2 YYEEEE. This CDR3 is 14 amino acids long. The V and J ends lost 3 bases and 4 bases respectively, with 11 bases between them. CDR3 sequence (DNA): TGTGCCAGCAGCTCCACAGGCTTCGGAAACACCATATATTTT. The encoded protein is CASSSTGFGNTIYF.

The rearrangement links TRBV11-2 to TRBJ1-6; D is ambiguous. V shed 5 bases and J shed 7 bases, with 6 bases lying between them. CDR3 size: 12 residues. Germline V gives CDR1 SGHAT, CDR2 FQNNGV. DNA for the CDR3: TGTGCCAGCAGCCTCCTGAATTCACCCCTCCACTTT. This codes for CASSLLNSPLHF.

The gene calls are TRBV21-1 and TRBJ2-5; whether TRBD1, the table's D call, matches the DNA was not checked. TRBV21-1 represents a pseudogene. The CDR3 has 18 residues. Here the CDR3 DNA reads TGTGCCAGCAGCCACCAATCTAAATGGGGGACAGCTCAAGAGACCCAGTACTTC. The encoded protein is CASSHQSKWGTAQETQYF.

The chain links TRBV28 to TRBJ1-4; TRBD1 matches at 10 bases. Trimming cost V 1 base and J 7 bases; bases outside gene matches: 9. The CDR3 runs to 17 residues. Germline CDR1 and CDR2: MDHEN and SYDVKM. The CDR3 region has the DNA TGTGCCAGCAGTTTATCGGGACAGGGGTTTTACCGTGAAAAACTGTTTTTT. Amino acids: CASSLSGQGFYREKLFF.

V gene TRBV5-1 combines with J gene TRBJ2-1; 9 bases fit TRBD2. The V gene's germline CDR1 is SGHRS and CDR2 YFSETQ. V trimming: 4 bases; J trimming: 4 bases; junction bases outside the gene matches: 12. The CDR3 extends over 17 amino acids. CDR3 coding DNA: TGCGCCAGCAGCCTGAGGACCGGGACTAGCCCTTACAATGAGCAGTTCTTC. It translates to CASSLRTGTSPYNEQFF.

V and J are TRBV4-2 and TRBJ1-2; no clear D. Trimming left V 0 bases short and J 8 bases short, with 16 bases between. Germline CDR1 is LGHNA and CDR2 is YNFKEQ. CDR3 length: 15 amino acids. The CDR3 DNA reads as TGTGCCAGCAGCCAAGAATGGCTGGCGAGGGAAGGCTACACCTTC. It specifies CASSQEWLAREGYTF.

The chain has TRBV18 and TRBJ1-1; D unclear. V lost 3 bases, J lost 5 bases, and 7 bases lay in between. The CDR3 is 12 residues long. Per germline, CDR1 KGHSH and CDR2 LQKENI. The chain's CDR3 is CASSPRETEAFF. The CDR3 nucleotides read TGTGCCAGCTCACCGAGGGAGACTGAAGCTTTCTTT.

This clone appeared a single time. Other DNA sequences of this sample code for an identical CDR3. CDR3 DNA: TGTGCCAGCAGCCCGGTTCCCGGGGAGCTGTTTTTT. Amino acid sequence: CASSPVPGELFF. The chain couples TRBV7-3 to TRBJ2-2; no clear D. Germline V gene data show CDR1 as SGHTA and CDR2 as FQGTGA. This CDR3 comprises 12 residues. Between the trimmed V and J ends, which lost 5 bases and 6 bases, there was a span of 7 bases.